Below, 8 T cell receptor beta chains from the same sample are listed, as sequenced in a study of T-cell memory formation after mild COVID-19 (dated by TCRdb to the early 2020s). Library generation was performed with 5' RACE. The data were produced on an Illumina NovaSeq 6000. TCRdb ran its own pipeline on the public reads, namely fastp trimming at Q25 and MiXCR clone calling, and kept in-frame beta chains. Entries that share a CDR3 protein sequence are merged under the most common genes and DNA. For this sample the table gives 380,000 or so distinct CDR3 sequences, of which roughly 13% were detected only once. The ten largest clones add up to 22% of the sample. The sequenced sample consisted of PBMCs or a T cell subset sorted from them (not recorded which). The origin of the receptors is a man aged 18-30 years who had mild COVID-19 (a few samples of this study predate the infection). The sample titles of this study are shuffled in the database, so cell type and time point are left out; the donor was told from shared clones.

The genes are TRBV4-1 and TRBJ2-5; possible D gene TRBD2, 5 bases. Trimming took off 0 bases at V and 2 bases at J, with 13 bases between the two ends. The CDR3 covers 16 residues. Germline-derived CDR1 and CDR2 are MGHRA and YSYEKL. In nucleotides, the CDR3 is TGCGCCAGCAGCCAAGATGAAAGAGCGGATCAAGAGACCCAGTACTTC. Translation: CASSQDERADQETQYF.

The chain has TRBV30 and TRBJ2-3; possibly TRBD1 for D (5 bases). The CDR3 is made up of 13 amino acids. Germline CDR1 GTSNPN, CDR2 SVGIG (reference sequence). V was shortened by 0 bases and J by 4 bases, with 8 bases between the two germline ends. The CDR3 region has the DNA TGTGCCTGGAGTGTACGCAGGGCAGATACGCAGTATTTT. This sequence encodes CAWSVRRADTQYF.

In its sample, this clonotype was seen a few times. V is TRBV4-1 and J is TRBJ1-1, with D maybe TRBD1 (6 bases). The CDR3 runs to 15 residues. V lost 8 bases to trimming and J lost 1 base, with 17 bases between them. From germline, CDR1 is MGHRA and CDR2 YSYEKL. The CDR3 bases are TGCGCCAGCCACCCTACGACAGGACCGAACACTGAAGCTTTCTTT. The encoded protein is CASHPTTGPNTEAFF.

There are a few counts of this clonotype. A read error may account for a junction end that differs from germline. The chain carries TRBV24-1 and TRBJ1-1, with 8 bases aligning to TRBD1. Germline values: CDR1 KGHDR, CDR2 SFDVKD. The CDR3 sequence is 9 residues long. DNA of the CDR3: TGTGCCACCAGAGTGGGGACAGGCTTT. It codes for CATRVGTGF.

This clonotype came up a few times. This CDR3 reads CASSAGWGPEAFF. The CDR3 DNA sequence: TGTGCCAGCAGCGCCGGGTGGGGCCCTGAAGCTTTCTTT. The chain links TRBV7-2 to TRBJ1-1; tentative D call: TRBD1 (5 bases). CDR1 is SGHTA and CDR2 is FQGNSA in the germline V gene. The CDR3 consists of 13 residues. The V end lost 5 bases, the J end lost 6 bases, and 13 bases lay between the germline ends.

The V and J genes are TRBV4-2 and TRBJ2-7; 9 bases are shared with TRBD2. The CDR3 contains 16 residues. CDR1 is LGHNA and CDR2 is YNFKEQ in the germline V gene. V lost 0 bases and J lost 5; bases outside the gene matches: 8. CDR3: CASSQDKAGGVNEQYF. In DNA form, the CDR3 reads TGTGCCAGCAGCCAAGATAAAGCGGGGGGTGTGAACGAGCAGTACTTC.

This clonotype was seen more than once but under ten times. The chain combines TRBV3-1 with TRBJ1-2, with 10 bases lining up with TRBD1. The CDR3 runs 15 residues. The germline V gene encodes CDR1 LGHDT and CDR2 YNNKEL (reference sequence). J gave up 7 bases and V 0 bases, and 5 bases lay outside the gene matches. CDR3 in DNA: TGTGCCAGCAGCCAAGAAGGGCGGGACAGGGGTGGCTACACCTTC. It specifies CASSQEGRDRGGYTF.

The chain links TRBV14 to TRBJ2-3; no definite D call. Germline CDR1 reads SGHDN; CDR2 reads FVKESK. The V end was cut by 3 bases, the J end by 1 base, with 5 bases between. The CDR3 sequence is 13 residues long. CDR3 sequence: CASSHSGTDTQYF. The CDR3 coding sequence is TGTGCCAGCAGCCATTCGGGCACAGATACGCAGTATTTT.